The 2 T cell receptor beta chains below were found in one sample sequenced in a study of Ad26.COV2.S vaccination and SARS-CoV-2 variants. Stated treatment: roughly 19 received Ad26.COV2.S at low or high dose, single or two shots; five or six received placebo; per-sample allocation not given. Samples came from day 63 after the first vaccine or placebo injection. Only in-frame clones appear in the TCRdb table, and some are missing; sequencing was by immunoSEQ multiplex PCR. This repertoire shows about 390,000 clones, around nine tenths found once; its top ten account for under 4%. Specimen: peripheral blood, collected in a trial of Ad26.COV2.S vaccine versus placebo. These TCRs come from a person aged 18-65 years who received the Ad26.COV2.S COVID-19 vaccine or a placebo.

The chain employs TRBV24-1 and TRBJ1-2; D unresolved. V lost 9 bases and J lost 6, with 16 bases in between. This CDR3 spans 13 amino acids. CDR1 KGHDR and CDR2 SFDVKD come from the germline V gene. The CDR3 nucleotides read TGTGCCACCGGTTACCGGGAGGCGGATGGCTACACCTTC. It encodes CATGYREADGYTF.

The CDR3 here is CASSERGGDITGELFF. Here the CDR3 DNA reads TGCGCCAGCAGTGAAAGAGGGGGGGATATAACCGGGGAGCTGTTTTTT. The chain carries TRBV10-2 and TRBJ2-2; D might be TRBD2 (7 bases). Germline loops: CDR1 WSHSY, CDR2 SAAADI. Trimming shortened V by 3 bases and J by 5 bases, and 16 bases separated the two germline ends. The CDR3 length is 16 residues.